Presented here are 8 T cell receptor beta chains from one specimen sequenced in a study of T cell responses to AZD1222 COVID-19 vaccine. Assay: immunoSEQ multiplex PCR; the TCRdb copy retains only in-frame clones and omits some. Of 140,000 to 150,000 clones listed, approximately 90% are singletons. The material sequenced was peripheral blood, taken on day 0 of AZD1222 vaccination. These receptors came from an adult in good health.

This rearrangement joins TRBV19 to TRBJ1-5; perhaps TRBD1 as D (6 bases). From germline, CDR1 is LNHDA and CDR2 SQIVND (reference sequence). The CDR3 is 14 residues long. V shed 6 bases and J shed 1 base, with 10 bases lying between them. The CDR3 loop reads CASRLQGSNQPQHF. CDR3 nucleotide sequence: TGTGCCAGTAGATTACAGGGAAGCAATCAGCCCCAGCATTTT.

The V and J genes are TRBV7-8 and TRBJ2-3; 8 bases map to TRBD2. The length of the CDR3 is 15 residues. The J segment lost 5 bases and the V segment lost 2 bases, leaving 6 bases of the junction unmatched. The germline gives CDR1 SGHVS, CDR2 FQNEAQ. Written as DNA, the CDR3 is TGTGCCAGCAGCTTATCGACTAGCGATGGAGATACGCAGTATTTT. Encoded protein: CASSLSTSDGDTQYF.

This chain joins TRBV29-1 and TRBJ1-1, with D maybe TRBD1 (6 bases). V was shortened by 7 bases and J by 0 bases, with 18 bases between the two germline ends. In germline, CDR1 is SQVTM, CDR2 ANQGSEA. The CDR3 runs to 15 residues. CDR3 nucleotides: TGCAGCGGATGGACAGAACGCATAATGAACACTGAAGCTTTCTTT. Amino acids: CSGWTERIMNTEAFF.

The chain joins TRBV29-1 to TRBJ2-3; D is ambiguous. The CDR3 is 11 residues long. Germline-derived CDR1 and CDR2 are SQVTM and ANQGSEA. Trimming took off 4 bases at V and 6 bases at J, with 8 bases between the two ends. The CDR3 loop reads CSVVRVDTQYF. CDR3 DNA sequence: TGCAGCGTTGTTCGGGTGGATACGCAGTATTTT.

The chain is built from TRBV5-4 and TRBJ1-2; possibly TRBD1 for D (6 bases). Per the germline V gene, CDR1 is SGHNT and CDR2 is YYREEE (reference sequence). Trimming pared 4 bases from V and 8 bases from J, leaving 12 bases between. The CDR3 has 12 residues. The CDR3, as DNA: TGTGCCAGCAGCACGGACAGCCTAGGCTACACCTTC. Protein sequence: CASSTDSLGYTF.

The chain joins TRBV28 to TRBJ2-6; TRBD1 aligns across 8 bases. With 8 bases clipped from V and 4 bases from J, the junction kept 4 bases outside the gene matches. CDR1 is MDHEN, CDR2 SYDVKM, per germline. The CDR3 spans 14 residues. The CDR3 here is CASWTGTGANVLTF. The DNA for the CDR3 is TGTGCCAGCTGGACAGGGACAGGGGCCAACGTCCTGACTTTC.

The rearrangement joins TRBV2 to TRBJ1-1, with a tentative D call TRBD1 (5 bases). The CDR3 length is 14 residues. Germline V gene lookup returns CDR1 SNHLY and CDR2 FYNNEI. V shed 7 bases and J shed 2 bases, with 14 bases lying between them. The CDR3 region is CASTPGRGNTEAFF. In DNA, the CDR3 is TGTGCCAGCACCCCGGGAAGGGGAAACACTGAAGCTTTCTTT.

This clone was seen only once. The gene calls are TRBV7-3 and TRBJ2-1; 7 bases agree with TRBD2. The germline gives CDR1 SGHTA, CDR2 FQGTGA. V lost 2 bases and J lost 1; bases outside the gene matches: 5. The CDR3 spans 16 residues. The CDR3 here is CASSLRGGSSYNEQFF. DNA for the CDR3: TGTGCCAGCAGCTTACGCGGCGGGAGTTCCTACAATGAGCAGTTCTTC. Together with reference TRBV7-3 and TRBJ2-1, the CDR3 gives the full variable domain: GAGVSQTPSNKVTEKGKYVELRCDPISGHTALYWYRQSLGQGPEFLIYFQGTGAADDSGLPNDRFFAVRPEGSVSTLKIQRTERGDSAVYLCASSLRGGSSYNEQFFGPGTRLTVL.